Listed below are T cell receptor beta chains from one sample, sequenced in a study of spatial heterogeneity in lung cancer. TCRdb ran MiXCR on the 5' RACE reads and lists one entry per CDR3 protein. The sample consists of about 2,300 distinct CDR3 sequences, approximately 15% of them appearing once. The sample consisted of normal lung tissue next to the tumor, taken at surgery. These receptors came from a male donor with early-stage non-small cell lung cancer. The CDR3 runs from the conserved cysteine through the conserved F or W. The order of the fields is J gene, D gene, V gene, clone size, CDR3 DNA, CDR3 protein. The D gene is left open where the match is weak. Not all rows give a size; the values are once, few, many and, for expanded clones, a class.

>TRBJ1-1|TRBD1|TRBV5-1|few
TGCGCCAGCAGCTTCCAACAGGGGGGCAACACTGAAGCTTTCTTT
CASSFQQGGNTEAFF
>TRBJ2-5|.|TRBV20-1|medium-sized
TGCGGTGCGCGCCCCCTAGCGGAGACCCAGTACTTC
CGARPLAETQYF
>TRBJ2-3|.|TRBV19|.
TGTGCCAGTAAGCGGGCAGGGATTGAGGAGCAGTATTTT
CASKRAGIEEQYF
>TRBJ2-1|TRBD2|TRBV28|.
TGTGCCAGCAGTTCGCTAGCGGGAGCAGGGGGGGAGCAGTTCTTC
CASSSLAGAGGEQFF
>TRBJ2-5|TRBD1|TRBV20-1|medium-sized
TGCAGTGCTAGCGGGACAGGGTCGGGGTTTGAGACCCAGTACTTC
CSASGTGSGFETQYF
>TRBJ1-1|.|TRBV4-1|few
TGCGCCAGCAGCCGGAGGGACGGCGGAAACACTGAAGCTTTCTTT
CASSRRDGGNTEAFF
>TRBJ1-1|TRBD1|TRBV30|many
TGTGCCTGGAGGGCGCCCGGACAGGGAGGCTTTGTTTTGAACACTGAAGCTTTCTTT
CAWRAPGQGGFVLNTEAFF
>TRBJ2-1|.|TRBV2|large
TGTGCCAGCTTAGGGGGAGGGGCCTACAATGAGCAGTTCTTC
CASLGGGAYNEQFF
>TRBJ1-2|.|TRBV6-1|medium-sized
TGTGCCAGCAGCTACGTCGGCTACACCTTC
CASSYVGYTF
>TRBJ2-5|.|TRBV7-9|.
TGTGCCAGCCAACCCGGGGGTGAGACCCAGTACTTC
CASQPGGETQYF
>TRBJ2-1|.|TRBV6-6|medium-sized
TGTGCCAGCAGTTACGATCCAGGAAGAAATGAGCAGTTCTTC
CASSYDPGRNEQFF
>TRBJ2-7|.|TRBV28|medium-sized
TGTGCCAGCCTCACACAGGATTCCTACGAGCAGTACTTC
CASLTQDSYEQYF
>TRBJ2-5|.|TRBV23-1|medium-sized
TGCGCCAGCAGTCAGGTTCCCGGGACTGGTCGAGAGACCCAGTACTTC
CASSQVPGTGRETQYF
>TRBJ2-5|.|TRBV4-1|.
TGCGCCAGCAGCCCCTCCGGACCGGAGCAAGAGACCCAGTACTTC
CASSPSGPEQETQYF
>TRBJ2-3|.|TRBV3-1|medium-sized
TGTGCCAGCAGCCAACCCGGGTCTGCTGGGGCGTCGGCAGATACGCAGTATTTT
CASSQPGSAGASADTQYF
>TRBJ2-2|.|TRBV11-2|medium-sized
TGTGCCAGCAGCTTAGCCGGGAGGAACACCGGGGAGCTGTTTTTT
CASSLAGRNTGELFF
>TRBJ1-1|.|TRBV30|large
TGTGCCTGGAGTGCCGGTGGTTACTACACTGAAGCTTTCTTT
CAWSAGGYYTEAFF
>TRBJ2-1|TRBD2|TRBV20-1|medium-sized
TGCAGTGCCAGGGTAGCGGGAGGCTATTCCTACAATGAGCAGTTCTTC
CSARVAGGYSYNEQFF
>TRBJ2-7|.|TRBV20-1|few
TGCAGTGCTAGATCCCGGGACTACGAGCAGTACTTC
CSARSRDYEQYF
>TRBJ2-2|TRBD1|TRBV5-1|medium-sized
TGCGCCAGCAGCTTCAATGCCGGGACAGGGGGCACCGGGGAGCTGTTTTTT
CASSFNAGTGGTGELFF
>TRBJ2-7|TRBD2|TRBV5-1|medium-sized
TGCGCCAGCAGCTTGACAGGACTAGCGGGAGAATACGAGCAGTACTTC
CASSLTGLAGEYEQYF
>TRBJ2-3|.|TRBV20-1|medium-sized
TGCAGTGTCCTCAAGGCAAGCACAGATACGCAGTATTTT
CSVLKASTDTQYF
>TRBJ2-1|.|TRBV9|.
TGTGCCAGCAGCGTAGCTACAGCTGGAGGGGGTGGGAATGAGCAGTTCTTC
CASSVATAGGGGNEQFF
>TRBJ2-2|.|TRBV7-6|medium-sized
TGTGCCAGCAGCTTAGTTGTGTCCGGGGAGCTGTTTTTT
CASSLVVSGELFF
>TRBJ1-6|.|TRBV25-1|medium-sized
TGTGCCAGCAGTGATGCCCCGGACAATTCACCCCTCCACTTT
CASSDAPDNSPLHF
>TRBJ2-1|TRBD2|TRBV29-1|many
TGCAGCGTTGTAAGACTAGCGGGAGAGGGTGAGCAGTTCTTC
CSVVRLAGEGEQFF
>TRBJ2-1|.|TRBV11-1|few
TGTGCCAGCAGCTTTAGGTGGGGCAATGAGCAGTTCTTC
CASSFRWGNEQFF
>TRBJ2-2|.|TRBV3-1|medium-sized
TGTGCCAGCAGCCAATTAAATACCGGGGAGCTGTTTTTT
CASSQLNTGELFF
>TRBJ2-7|.|TRBV2|.
TGTGCCAGCAGTGCCACAGGGTTCTCCTACGAGCAGTACTTC
CASSATGFSYEQYF
>TRBJ1-1|.|TRBV20-1|medium-sized
TGCAGTGCTAGAGTTTGGGAGAACACTGAAGCTTTCTTT
CSARVWENTEAFF
>TRBJ2-5|.|TRBV9|.
TGTGCCAGCAGCCCTCTTGGCAACCAAGAGACCCAGTACTTC
CASSPLGNQETQYF
>TRBJ2-7|TRBD2|TRBV20-1|medium-sized
TGCAGTGCTAAAATCCTCGGGGGGGGCGAGCAGTACTTC
CSAKILGGGEQYF
>TRBJ2-3|.|TRBV20-1|many
TGCAGTGCTAGTAGGGGATGGCCAGATACGCAGTATTTT
CSASRGWPDTQYF
>TRBJ2-2|.|TRBV7-3|few
TGTGCCACCCGGACTGCAACCGGGGAGCTGTTTTTT
CATRTATGELFF
>TRBJ2-1|TRBD2|TRBV25-1|.
TGTGCCAGCAGTAAAGTAGGGGCGCTAGCGGGAAGACACAATGAGCAGTTCTTC
CASSKVGALAGRHNEQFF
>TRBJ2-1|.|TRBV7-3|many
TGTGCCAGCAGCTTGGGCGGGACCTACAATGAGCAGTTCTTC
CASSLGGTYNEQFF
>TRBJ2-5|TRBD2|TRBV28|large
TGTGCCAGCAGTCTCCGGGGAGCGGGAAGTTCGGAGACCCAGTACTTC
CASSLRGAGSSETQYF
>TRBJ2-1|.|TRBV28|.
TGTGCCAGCAGTCCTGGGACATCTCAAGGGAATGAGCAGTTCTTC
CASSPGTSQGNEQFF
>TRBJ2-1|.|TRBV12-3/TRBV12-4|medium-sized
TGTGCCAGCAGTTTAGCGGTGGGGGGAGGCAACAATGAGCAGTTCTTC
CASSLAVGGGNNEQFF
>TRBJ2-2|TRBD1|TRBV7-9|many
TGTGCCAGCAGCCACCGACAGGGGTCGAACACCGGGGAGCTGTTTTTT
CASSHRQGSNTGELFF
>TRBJ1-2|TRBD1|TRBV10-3|.
TGTGCCATCAGTGGGGGACAGGCTAACTATGGCTACACCTTC
CAISGGQANYGYTF
>TRBJ2-7|.|TRBV7-2|few
TGTGCCAGCAGCTTAGAGGGGCTGAGCTCCTACGAGCAGTACTTC
CASSLEGLSSYEQYF
>TRBJ2-2|.|TRBV7-6|.
TGTGCCAGCGGTACCACACGGACGAACACCGGGGAGCTGTTTTTT
CASGTTRTNTGELFF
>TRBJ1-1|.|TRBV27|.
TGTGCCAGCAGTTTATCGGGTGCTGGGAGGACTGAAGCTTTCTTT
CASSLSGAGRTEAFF